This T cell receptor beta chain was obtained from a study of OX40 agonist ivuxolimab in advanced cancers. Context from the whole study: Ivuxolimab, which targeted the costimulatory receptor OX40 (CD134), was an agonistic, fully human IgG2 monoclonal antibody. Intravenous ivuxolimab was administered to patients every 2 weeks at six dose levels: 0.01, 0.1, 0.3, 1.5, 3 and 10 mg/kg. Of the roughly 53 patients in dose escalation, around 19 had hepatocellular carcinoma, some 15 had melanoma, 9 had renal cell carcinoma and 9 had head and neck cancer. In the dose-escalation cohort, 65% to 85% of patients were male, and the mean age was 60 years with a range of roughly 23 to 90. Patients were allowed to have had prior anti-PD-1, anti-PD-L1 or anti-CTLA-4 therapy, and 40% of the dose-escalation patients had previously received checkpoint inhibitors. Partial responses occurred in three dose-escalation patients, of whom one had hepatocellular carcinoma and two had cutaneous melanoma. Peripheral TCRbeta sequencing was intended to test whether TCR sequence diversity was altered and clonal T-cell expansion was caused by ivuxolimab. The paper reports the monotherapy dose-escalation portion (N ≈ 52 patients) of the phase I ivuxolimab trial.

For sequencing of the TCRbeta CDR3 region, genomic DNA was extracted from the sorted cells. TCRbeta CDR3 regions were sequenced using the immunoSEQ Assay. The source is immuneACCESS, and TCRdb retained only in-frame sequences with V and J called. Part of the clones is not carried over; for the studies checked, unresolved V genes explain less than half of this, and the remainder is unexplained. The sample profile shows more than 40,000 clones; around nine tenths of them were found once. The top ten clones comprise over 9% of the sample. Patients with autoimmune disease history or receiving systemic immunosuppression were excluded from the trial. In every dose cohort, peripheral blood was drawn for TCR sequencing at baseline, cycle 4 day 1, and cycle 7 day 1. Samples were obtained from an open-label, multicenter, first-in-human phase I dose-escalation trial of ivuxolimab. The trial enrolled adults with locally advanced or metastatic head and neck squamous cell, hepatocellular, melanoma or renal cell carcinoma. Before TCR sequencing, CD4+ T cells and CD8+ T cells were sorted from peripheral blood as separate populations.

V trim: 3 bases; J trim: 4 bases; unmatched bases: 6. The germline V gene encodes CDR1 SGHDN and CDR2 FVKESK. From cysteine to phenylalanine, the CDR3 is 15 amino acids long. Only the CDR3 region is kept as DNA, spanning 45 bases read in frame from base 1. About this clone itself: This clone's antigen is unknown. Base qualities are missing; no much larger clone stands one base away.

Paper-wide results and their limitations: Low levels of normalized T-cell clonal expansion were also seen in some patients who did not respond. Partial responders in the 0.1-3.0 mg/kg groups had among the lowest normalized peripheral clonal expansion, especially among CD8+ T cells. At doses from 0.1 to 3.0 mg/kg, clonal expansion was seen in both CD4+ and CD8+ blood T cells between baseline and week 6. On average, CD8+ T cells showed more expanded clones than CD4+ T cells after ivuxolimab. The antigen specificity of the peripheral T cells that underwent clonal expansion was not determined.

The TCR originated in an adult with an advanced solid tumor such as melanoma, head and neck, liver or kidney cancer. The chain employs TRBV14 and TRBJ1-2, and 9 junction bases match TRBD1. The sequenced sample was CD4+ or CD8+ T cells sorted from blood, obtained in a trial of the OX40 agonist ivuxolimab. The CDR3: CASSHLQGAGYGYTF. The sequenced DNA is TGTGCCAGCAGCCATTTACAGGGGGCGGGCTATGGCTACACCTTC.